The present T cell receptor (beta chain) was sequenced within a study of T cell responses to AZD1222 COVID-19 vaccine. The CDR3 totals 12 residues. CDR1 and CDR2 (germline): DFQATT, SNEGSKA (reference sequence). V was pared by 3 bases and J by 4 bases, with 7 bases between. Study results and limitations: An increase in Spike-specific TCR breadth and depth was observed after two AZD1222 doses.

Worth noting for this clone: The antigen is unknown.

Libraries were prepared by immunoSEQ multiplex PCR; TCRdb keeps only in-frame clonotypes and omits some of them. The sample consists of some 130,000 clones, 85% to 90% of them appearing once. The receptor's source is an adult in good health. Source: peripheral blood, taken on day 0 of AZD1222 vaccination. This chain joins TRBV20-1 and TRBJ2-1; no definite D call. The CDR3: CSASTAYNEQFF. The CDR3 DNA sequence: TGCAGTGCTAGTACGGCTTACAATGAGCAGTTCTTC.